Each of the 11 T cell receptor beta chains below was sequenced from the same sample in a study of blood T cell repertoires in COVID-19. Method: immunoSEQ multiplex PCR; TCRdb's copy keeps in-frame clones and lacks some. The sample has 150,000 to 200,000 clones, roughly four fifths seen once. The specimen was PBMCs or T cells enriched from blood (not recorded which). The receptors were gathered from a man between 45 and 60 years old who had recovered from COVID-19.

This chain joins TRBV5-1 and TRBJ2-2; weak D call: TRBD2 (6 bases). The CDR3 is made up of 17 amino acids. The V and J ends lost 5 bases and 2 bases respectively, with 19 bases between them. CDR1 is SGHRS, CDR2 YFSETQ, per germline. The CDR3 region has the DNA TGCGCCAGCAGATTTTCCCCGGGAGCCACTAACACCGGGGAGCTGTTTTTT. This gives the protein CASRFSPGATNTGELFF.

The V and J genes are TRBV19 and TRBJ1-5; 7 positions agree with TRBD1. The CDR3 runs 15 residues. V lost 6 bases and J lost 6; bases outside the gene matches: 11. Per germline, CDR1 LNHDA and CDR2 SQIVND (reference sequence). CDR3: CASRPDRIRGQPQHF. CDR3 nucleotides: TGTGCCAGTAGACCGGACAGGATCAGAGGTCAGCCCCAGCATTTT.

The chain combines TRBV12-3 or TRBV12-4 with TRBJ1-2, with a possible D match to TRBD1 (6 bases). V lost 3 bases to trimming and J lost 8 bases, with 13 bases between them. This CDR3 region has 13 residues. CDR3 sequence reads: CASSFGRGRGYTF. In DNA, the CDR3 is TGTGCCAGCAGTTTTGGCAGGGGCAGAGGCTACACCTTC.

V usage is TRBV30 and J usage is TRBJ2-4; the D gene is possibly TRBD2 (5 bases). Germline CDR1 reads GTSNPN; CDR2 reads SVGIG (reference sequence). Trimming stripped 1 base from V and 4 bases from J, with 11 bases between. CDR3 length: 14 residues. The CDR3 nucleotides read TGTGCCTGGAGTGGCGGGCGGTTGAAAAACATTCAGTACTTC. This gives the protein CAWSGGRLKNIQYF.

A note on this clone: The sample holds other DNA sequences that translate to the same CDR3. This chain joins TRBV5-1 and TRBJ2-3, with D possibly matching TRBD2 (7 bases). Trimming took off 2 bases at V and 3 bases at J, with 13 bases between the two ends. The length of the CDR3 is 15 residues. CDR1 and CDR2 (germline): SGHRS, YFSETQ. The chain's CDR3 is CASSLGGASTDTQYF. The CDR3 region has the DNA TGCGCCAGCAGCTTAGGGGGGGCGAGTACAGATACGCAGTATTTT.

The chain joins TRBV28 to TRBJ1-4, with D tentatively TRBD1 (6 bases). Deletions cut 7 bases from V and 7 bases from J, with 19 bases between. CDR3 length: 15 amino acids. Germline V CDR1 and CDR2: MDHEN, SYDVKM. The CDR3 nucleotides are TGTGCCAGCATCCCGTCCCGGGGGGCGCGTGAAAAACTGTTTTTT. This sequence encodes CASIPSRGAREKLFF. The complete variable domain, with remaining parts taken from reference TRBV28 and TRBJ1-4, reads DVKVTQSSRYLVKRTGEKVFLECVQDMDHENMFWYRQDPGLGLRLIYFSYDVKMKEKGDIPEGYSVSREKKERFSLILESASTNQTSMYLCASIPSRGAREKLFFGSGTQLSVL.

The V call is TRBV2, the J call TRBJ1-5, with 9 positions matching TRBD1. Germline V gene sequence: CDR1 SNHLY, CDR2 FYNNEI. This CDR3 has 16 residues. The V segment lost 6 bases and the J segment 5 bases; nucleotides outside the gene matches: 11. The CDR3, as DNA: TGTGCCAGCAGGGCCGGGACAGGGAAGCTCCATCAGCCCCAGCATTTT. Protein product: CASRAGTGKLHQPQHF.

J is TRBJ2-1 and V is TRBV2, with D unclear. The CDR3 extends over 12 amino acids. Germline V lookup: CDR1 SNHLY, CDR2 FYNNEI. Trimming cost V 3 bases and J 3 bases, with 3 bases left between them. In DNA, the CDR3 is TGTGCCAGCAGTGACCTCTACAATGAGCAGTTCTTC. This sequence encodes CASSDLYNEQFF.

This chain uses TRBV29-1 with TRBJ1-1; 7 bases agree with TRBD1. CDR3 length equals 13 residues. Germline CDR1 is SQVTM and CDR2 is ANQGSEA. The trim removed 3 bases at V and 1 base at J, leaving 2 bases unmatched. The CDR3 loop reads CSVDWTGNTEAFF. CDR3 DNA sequence: TGCAGCGTTGATTGGACAGGGAACACTGAAGCTTTCTTT.

The CDR3 loop reads CASSLELDCCSGNTIYF. CDR3 nucleotide sequence: TGTGCCAGCAGCCTTGAGTTGGACTGCTGCTCTGGAAACACCATATATTTT. This rearrangement joins TRBV21-1 to TRBJ1-3. TRBV21-1 is flagged as a pseudogene. CDR3 length: 17 residues.

The V call is TRBV10-1, the J call TRBJ2-7; D call uncertain. CDR1 WNHNN and CDR2 SYGVQD come from the germline V gene (reference sequence). V lost 4 bases to trimming and J lost 0 bases, with 7 bases between them. The CDR3 contains 13 residues. CDR3 DNA: TGCGCCAGCAGTGCGGGTGCCTCCTACGAGCAGTACTTC. This translates into CASSAGASYEQYF.